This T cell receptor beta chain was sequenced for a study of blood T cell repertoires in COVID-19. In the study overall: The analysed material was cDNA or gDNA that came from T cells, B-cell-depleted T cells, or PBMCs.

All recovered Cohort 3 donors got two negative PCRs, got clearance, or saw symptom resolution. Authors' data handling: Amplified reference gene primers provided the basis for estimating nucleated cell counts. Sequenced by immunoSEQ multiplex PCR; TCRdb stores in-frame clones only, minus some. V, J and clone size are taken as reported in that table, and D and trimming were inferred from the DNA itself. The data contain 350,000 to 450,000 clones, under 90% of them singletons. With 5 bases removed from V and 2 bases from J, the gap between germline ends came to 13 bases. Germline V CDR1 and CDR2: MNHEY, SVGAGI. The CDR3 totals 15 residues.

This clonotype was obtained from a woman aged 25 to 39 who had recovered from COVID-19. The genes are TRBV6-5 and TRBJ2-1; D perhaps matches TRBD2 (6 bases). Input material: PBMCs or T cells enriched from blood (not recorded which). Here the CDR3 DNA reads TGTGCCAGCAGTACCGGTAGCGGACCCTACAATGAGCAGTTCTTC. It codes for CASSTGSGPYNEQFF.